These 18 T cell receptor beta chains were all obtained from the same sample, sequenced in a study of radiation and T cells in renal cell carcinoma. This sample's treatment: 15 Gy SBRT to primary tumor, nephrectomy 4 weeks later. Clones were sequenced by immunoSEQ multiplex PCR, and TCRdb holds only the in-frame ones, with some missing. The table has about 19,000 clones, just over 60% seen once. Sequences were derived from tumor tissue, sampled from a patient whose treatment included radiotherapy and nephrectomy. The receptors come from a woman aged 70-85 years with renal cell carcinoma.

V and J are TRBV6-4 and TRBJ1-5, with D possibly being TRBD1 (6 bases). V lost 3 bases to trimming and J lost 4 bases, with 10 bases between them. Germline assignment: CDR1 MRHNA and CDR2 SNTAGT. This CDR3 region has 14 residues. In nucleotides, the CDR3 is TGTGCCAGCAGTGAGGACAGTTCGAATCAGCCCCAGCATTTT. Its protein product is CASSEDSSNQPQHF.

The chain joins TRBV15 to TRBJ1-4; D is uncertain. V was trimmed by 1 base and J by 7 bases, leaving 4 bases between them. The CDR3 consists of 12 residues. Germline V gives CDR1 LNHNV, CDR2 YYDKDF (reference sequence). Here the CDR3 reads CATSRASEKLFF. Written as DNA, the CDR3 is TGTGCCACCAGCAGAGCTAGTGAAAAACTGTTTTTT.

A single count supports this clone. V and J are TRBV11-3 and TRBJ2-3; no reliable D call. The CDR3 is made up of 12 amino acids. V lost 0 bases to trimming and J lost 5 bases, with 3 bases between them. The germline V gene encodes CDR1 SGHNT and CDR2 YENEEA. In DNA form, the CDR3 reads TGTGCCAGCAGCTTAGAAAGAGATACGCAGTATTTT. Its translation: CASSLERDTQYF.

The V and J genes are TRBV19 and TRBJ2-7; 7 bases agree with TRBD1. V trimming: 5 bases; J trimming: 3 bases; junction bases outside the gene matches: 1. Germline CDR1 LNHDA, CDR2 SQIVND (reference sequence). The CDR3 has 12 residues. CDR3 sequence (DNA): TGTGCCAGTAGTGCAGGGGGCTACGAGCAGTACTTC. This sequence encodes CASSAGGYEQYF.

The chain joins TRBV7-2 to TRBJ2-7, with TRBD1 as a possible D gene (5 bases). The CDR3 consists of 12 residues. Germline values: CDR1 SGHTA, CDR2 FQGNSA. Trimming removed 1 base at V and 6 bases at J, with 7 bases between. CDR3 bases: TGTGCCAGCAGCTTAGGGGGCGCCGAGCAGTACTTC. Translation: CASSLGGAEQYF.

The CDR3 region has the DNA TGTGCCAGCAGGAAGGGCCCTTTGAGCTCCTACAATGAGCAGTTCTTC. This encodes CASRKGPLSSYNEQFF. The gene calls are TRBV2 and TRBJ2-1; no clear D. Per germline, CDR1 SNHLY and CDR2 FYNNEI. The CDR3 spans 16 residues. V dropped 6 bases and J dropped 0 bases, with 15 bases sitting between them.

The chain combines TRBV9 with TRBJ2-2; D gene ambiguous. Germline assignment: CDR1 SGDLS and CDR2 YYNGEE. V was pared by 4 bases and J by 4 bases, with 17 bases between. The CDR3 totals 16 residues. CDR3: CASSQNKGGPTGELFF. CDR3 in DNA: TGTGCCAGCAGCCAAAATAAAGGCGGACCCACCGGGGAGCTGTTTTTT.

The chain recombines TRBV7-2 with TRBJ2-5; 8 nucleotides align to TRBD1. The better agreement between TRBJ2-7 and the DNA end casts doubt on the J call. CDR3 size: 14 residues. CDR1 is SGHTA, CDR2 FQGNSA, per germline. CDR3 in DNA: TGTGCCAGCAGCCGGGACAGGAGCTCCTACGAGCAGTACTTC. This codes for CASSRDRSSYEQYF.

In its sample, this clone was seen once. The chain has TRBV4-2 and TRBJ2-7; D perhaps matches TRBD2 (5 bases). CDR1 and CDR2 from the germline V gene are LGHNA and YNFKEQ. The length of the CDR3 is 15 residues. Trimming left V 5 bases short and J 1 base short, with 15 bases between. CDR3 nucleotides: TGTGCCAGCAGCTTGCGGACTGCCCCATCCTACGAGCAGTACTTC. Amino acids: CASSLRTAPSYEQYF.

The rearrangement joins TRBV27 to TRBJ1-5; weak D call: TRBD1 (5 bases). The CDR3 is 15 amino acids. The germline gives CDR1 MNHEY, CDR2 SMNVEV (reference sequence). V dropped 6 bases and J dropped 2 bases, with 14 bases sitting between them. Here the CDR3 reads CASSGGVEGNQPQHF. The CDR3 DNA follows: TGTGCCAGCAGCGGGGGGGTGGAGGGCAATCAGCCCCAGCATTTT.

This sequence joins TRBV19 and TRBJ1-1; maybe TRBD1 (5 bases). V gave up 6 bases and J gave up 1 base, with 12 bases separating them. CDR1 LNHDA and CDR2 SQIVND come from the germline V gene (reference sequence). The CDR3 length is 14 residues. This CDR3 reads CASSHRGENTEAFF. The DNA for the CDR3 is TGTGCCAGTAGCCACCGGGGGGAGAACACTGAAGCTTTCTTT.

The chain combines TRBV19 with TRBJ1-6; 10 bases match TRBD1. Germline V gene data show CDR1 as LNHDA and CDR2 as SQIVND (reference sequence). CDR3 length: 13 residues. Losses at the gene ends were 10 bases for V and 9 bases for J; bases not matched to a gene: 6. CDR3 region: CATLGQGVSPLHF. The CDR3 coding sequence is TGTGCCACCCTCGGACAGGGGGTTTCACCCCTCCACTTT.

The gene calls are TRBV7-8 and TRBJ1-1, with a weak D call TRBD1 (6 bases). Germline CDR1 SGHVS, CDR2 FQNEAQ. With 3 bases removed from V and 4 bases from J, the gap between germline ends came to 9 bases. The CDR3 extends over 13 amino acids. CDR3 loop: CASSLGTLTEAFF. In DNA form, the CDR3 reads TGTGCCAGCAGCTTGGGGACACTCACTGAAGCTTTCTTT.

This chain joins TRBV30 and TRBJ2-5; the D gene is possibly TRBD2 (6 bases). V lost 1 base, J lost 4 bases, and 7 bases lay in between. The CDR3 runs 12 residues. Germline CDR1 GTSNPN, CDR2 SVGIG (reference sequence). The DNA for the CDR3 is TGTGCCTGGAGTGGGGGAGGAGAGACCCAGTACTTC. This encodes CAWSGGGETQYF.

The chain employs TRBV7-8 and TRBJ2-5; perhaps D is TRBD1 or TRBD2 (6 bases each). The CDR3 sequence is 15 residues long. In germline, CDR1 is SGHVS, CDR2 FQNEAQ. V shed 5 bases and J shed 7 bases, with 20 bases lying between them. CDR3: CASSGRGRGMGTQYF. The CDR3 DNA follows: TGTGCCAGCAGCGGGCGGGGCAGGGGCATGGGGACCCAGTACTTC. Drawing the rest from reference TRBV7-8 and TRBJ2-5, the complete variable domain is GAGVSQSPRYKVAKRGQDVALRCDPISGHVSLFWYQQALGQGPEFLTYFQNEAQLDKSGLPSDRFFAERPEGSVSTLKIQRTQQEDSAVYLCASSGRGRGMGTQYFGPGTRLLVL.

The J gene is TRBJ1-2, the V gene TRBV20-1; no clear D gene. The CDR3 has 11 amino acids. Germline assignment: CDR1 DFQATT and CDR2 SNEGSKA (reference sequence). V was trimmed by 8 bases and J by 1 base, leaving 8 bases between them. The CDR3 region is CSPGSNYGYTF. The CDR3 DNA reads TGCAGTCCGGGGAGTAACTATGGCTACACCTTC.

CDR3 loop: CASSQDLGVTEAFF. CDR3 DNA sequence: TGTGCCAGCAGCCAAGATCTGGGGGTCACTGAAGCTTTCTTT. The chain joins TRBV14 to TRBJ1-1; D may be TRBD1 (5 bases). V lost 0 bases to trimming and J lost 4 bases, with 9 bases between them. Germline assignment: CDR1 SGHDN and CDR2 FVKESK. This CDR3 contains 14 residues.

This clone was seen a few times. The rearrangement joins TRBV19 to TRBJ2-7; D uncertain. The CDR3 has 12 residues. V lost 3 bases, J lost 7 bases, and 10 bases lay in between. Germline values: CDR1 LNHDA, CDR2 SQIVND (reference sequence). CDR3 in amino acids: CASSMQEKEQYF. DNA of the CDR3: TGTGCCAGTAGTATGCAGGAAAAGGAGCAGTACTTC. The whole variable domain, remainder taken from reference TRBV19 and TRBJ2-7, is DGGITQSPKYLFRKEGQNVTLSCEQNLNHDAMYWYRQDPGQGLRLIYYSQIVNDFQKGDIAEGYSVSREKKESFPLTVTSAQKNPTAFYLCASSMQEKEQYFGPGTRLTVT.